This T cell receptor (beta chain) was captured in a study of T-cell memory formation after mild COVID-19. Study as a whole: The two donors had largely donor-specific TCR clusters.

The CDR3 totals 13 residues. Germline CDR1 is SNHLY and CDR2 is FYNNEI. With 7 bases removed from V and 6 bases from J, the gap between germline ends came to 13 bases. MiXCR was run by TCRdb on the 5' RACE reads, yielding one entry per CDR3 protein. The sample records about 400,000 distinct CDR3 sequences, about 17% being singletons. Study-wide results and limits: Contracting clones, day 15 to 85, had balanced CD4/CD8, and later expanders favored CD4+.

Notes on this clonotype: The antigen is not known.

The clonotype originates from a man younger than 35 who had mild COVID-19 (a few samples of this study predate the infection). Cell type and time point are not known. Sequencing input: PBMCs or a T cell subset sorted from them (not recorded which). This sequence joins TRBV2 and TRBJ1-5, with no clear D. CDR3 sequence (DNA): TGTGCCAGCACCTCGAGACGATTTCAGCCCCAGCATTTT. Protein: CASTSRRFQPQHF.